The 32 T cell receptor beta chains below come from one sample, sequenced in a study of shared clonotypes between healthy human individuals. The repertoire was sequenced with immunoSEQ multiplex PCR; TCRdb's copy has only in-frame clones and lacks some. The table has over 1.5 million clones, under 99% seen once. Sequenced sample: naive CD4+ T cells sorted from blood. The subset here: CD45RA+ positively selected. Receptors were obtained from a man aged 25-40 years in good health.

The chain couples TRBV15 to TRBJ2-2, with D perhaps TRBD1 (5 bases). V lost 3 bases and J 5 bases, leaving 7 bases between the germline ends. The CDR3 extends over 13 amino acids. CDR1 LNHNV and CDR2 YYDKDF come from the germline V gene (reference sequence). The CDR3 DNA reads as TGTGCCACCAGCAGGACAGCGACCGGGGAGCTGTTTTTT. Encoded protein: CATSRTATGELFF.

V gene TRBV2 combines with J gene TRBJ1-1; 9 bases are a match to TRBD1. The CDR3 is 15 residues long. V lost 0 bases and J lost 10; bases outside the gene matches: 9. Germline CDR1 is SNHLY and CDR2 is FYNNEI. The CDR3 is CASSEAFGQGSGAFF. For the CDR3, the DNA is TGTGCCAGCAGTGAAGCATTTGGACAGGGGAGCGGAGCTTTCTTT.

The chain carries TRBV7-9 and TRBJ2-2; D unclear. The CDR3 loop spans 18 amino acids. Trimming removed 2 bases at V and 2 bases at J, with 18 bases between. Looked up from germline, CDR1 is SEHNR and CDR2 is FQNEAQ (reference sequence). CDR3 loop: CASSLPPLGWRNTGELFF. The CDR3 DNA follows: TGTGCCAGCAGCTTACCCCCGTTGGGATGGAGAAACACCGGGGAGCTGTTTTTT.

In its sample, this clone was seen once. The chain carries TRBV12-5 and TRBJ1-1, with D maybe TRBD1 (6 bases). CDR1 and CDR2 from the germline V gene are LGHNT and FRNRAP. Deletions cut 0 bases from V and 5 bases from J, with 13 bases between. The CDR3 covers 15 residues. CDR3 region: CASGLVLGGQTEAFF. The CDR3 coding sequence is TGTGCTAGTGGTTTGGTACTCGGGGGGCAAACTGAAGCTTTCTTT.

The genes are TRBV7-6 and TRBJ1-5; 11 positions agree with TRBD1. The length of the CDR3 is 18 residues. J was trimmed by 0 bases and V by 4 bases; bases with no gene match: 8. Germline V gene data show CDR1 as SGHVS and CDR2 as FNYEAQ. In nucleotides, the CDR3 is TGTGCCAGCAGCTCCCAGGACAGGGGGCTACCTAGCAATCAGCCCCAGCATTTT. Translating it yields CASSSQDRGLPSNQPQHF.

This rearrangement joins TRBV2 to TRBJ1-1; possible D gene TRBD1, 5 bases. CDR3 length: 15 amino acids. The V and J ends lost 2 bases and 4 bases respectively, with 14 bases between them. Germline values: CDR1 SNHLY, CDR2 FYNNEI. The CDR3 reads CASSETHPGTTEAFF. The CDR3 DNA reads as TGTGCCAGCAGTGAAACCCATCCAGGGACCACTGAAGCTTTCTTT.

For the CDR3, the DNA is TGTGCCAGCAGCATAACAGCGAACACTGAAGCTTTCTTT. Its protein is CASSITANTEAFF. The chain joins TRBV7-9 to TRBJ1-1, with D uncertain. The V end was cut by 5 bases, the J end by 1 base, with 8 bases between. The CDR3 totals 13 residues. In germline, CDR1 is SEHNR, CDR2 FQNEAQ (reference sequence).

This chain uses TRBV15 with TRBJ2-6; D unresolved. Trimming shortened V by 4 bases and J by 0 bases, and 4 bases separated the two germline ends. Germline loops: CDR1 LNHNV, CDR2 YYDKDF (reference sequence). The CDR3 is 14 residues long. CDR3 sequence (DNA): TGTGCCACCAGCACTCCCTCTGGGGCCAACGTCCTGACTTTC. Its protein is CATSTPSGANVLTF.

This clone was seen once. The chain employs TRBV11-2 and TRBJ1-1; no clear D. The CDR3 totals 12 residues. Germline values: CDR1 SGHAT, CDR2 FQNNGV. V was clipped by 10 bases and J by 2 bases, with 11 bases between them. Written as DNA, the CDR3 is TGTGCCACCCAGGTTAGAAACACTGAAGCTTTCTTT. Protein sequence: CATQVRNTEAFF.

CDR3 protein: CASSQGRSETQYF. CDR3 nucleotides: TGCGCCAGCAGCCAAGGGAGGTCGGAGACCCAGTACTTC. V is TRBV4-1 and J is TRBJ2-5, with D tentatively TRBD2 (5 bases). This CDR3 spans 13 amino acids. The V end was cut by 1 base, the J end by 5 bases, with 8 bases between. CDR1 and CDR2 (germline): MGHRA, YSYEKL.

The rearrangement joins TRBV5-4 to TRBJ1-3; 10 nucleotides agree with TRBD1. Germline values: CDR1 SGHNT, CDR2 YYREEE (reference sequence). J gave up 10 bases and V 4 bases, and 11 bases lay outside the gene matches. This CDR3 has 15 residues. This CDR3 reads CASSPGTGAAPTIYF. In nucleotides, the CDR3 is TGTGCCAGCAGCCCCGGGACAGGGGCCGCTCCGACCATATATTTT.

The rearrangement joins TRBV7-9 to TRBJ2-2; D possibly corresponds to TRBD1 (7 bases). This CDR3 is built from 15 residues. Trimming stripped 4 bases from V and 5 bases from J, with 14 bases between. The germline CDR1 and CDR2 sequences are SEHNR and FQNEAQ (reference sequence). CDR3 DNA: TGTGCCAGCAGCTCCGGAGGGACAGCGACCGGGGAGCTGTTTTTT. This sequence encodes CASSSGGTATGELFF.

V is TRBV5-4 and J is TRBJ1-2, with D possibly being TRBD1 (6 bases). CDR3 size: 12 residues. V lost 5 bases to trimming and J lost 8 bases, with 13 bases between them. The V gene's germline CDR1 is SGHNT and CDR2 YYREEE (reference sequence). CDR3 loop: CASSSGATGYTF. The DNA for the CDR3 is TGTGCCAGCAGTTCGGGGGCGACCGGCTACACCTTC.

About this clone: The same CDR3 is also encoded by other DNA sequences in this sample. The chain uses TRBV19 and TRBJ2-3; D is ambiguous. The CDR3 totals 13 residues. Trimming pared 5 bases from V and 0 bases from J, leaving 6 bases between. The germline gives CDR1 LNHDA, CDR2 SQIVND (reference sequence). CDR3 sequence reads: CASSADSTDTQYF. CDR3 coding DNA: TGTGCCAGTAGTGCGGACAGCACAGATACGCAGTATTTT.

The V gene is TRBV4-1, the J gene TRBJ2-7; TRBD2 matches at 7 bases. Germline CDR1 is MGHRA and CDR2 is YSYEKL. Trimming took 1 base from V and 4 from J; bases not matched to a gene: 1. The CDR3 sequence is 13 residues long. The CDR3 reads CASSQGGSYEQYF. Written as DNA, the CDR3 is TGCGCCAGCAGCCAAGGCGGGAGTTACGAGCAGTACTTC.

The rearrangement joins TRBV4-1 to TRBJ2-2, with D perhaps TRBD1 or TRBD2 (5 bases each). Trimming removed 6 bases from V and 7 bases from J, with 30 bases in between. Germline loops: CDR1 MGHRA, CDR2 YSYEKL. The CDR3 consists of 19 residues. CDR3 amino acids: CASSTDPTSQTGDLGELFF. In nucleotides, the CDR3 is TGCGCCAGCAGTACAGATCCTACTTCTCAGACCGGGGACCTCGGGGAGCTGTTTTTT.

As for this clone: The sample holds other DNA sequences that translate to the same CDR3. CDR3 protein: CASSYRQTYEQYF. The CDR3 DNA follows: TGTGCCAGCAGTTACAGACAGACCTACGAGCAGTACTTC. The rearrangement joins TRBV6-5 to TRBJ2-7, with D possibly being TRBD1 (5 bases). The CDR3 contains 13 residues. V was clipped by 2 bases and J by 2 bases, with 7 bases between them. Germline V gives CDR1 MNHEY, CDR2 SVGAGI.

This chain links TRBV7-9 with TRBJ2-3, with D unclear. This CDR3 is built from 14 residues. Germline V gives CDR1 SEHNR, CDR2 FQNEAQ (reference sequence). Trimming pared 5 bases from V and 4 bases from J, leaving 13 bases between. The CDR3 is CASSQRSVADTQYF. In nucleotides, the CDR3 is TGTGCCAGCAGCCAAAGGTCAGTCGCAGATACGCAGTATTTT.

V is TRBV27 and J is TRBJ2-3; 9 positions agree with TRBD2. Unmatched junction bases numbered 4, after V lost 1 base and J lost 2 bases. The CDR3 consists of 16 residues. The germline V gene has CDR1 MNHEY and CDR2 SMNVEV (reference sequence). CDR3 in amino acids: CASSLWPSGTTDTQYF. CDR3 nucleotide sequence: TGTGCCAGCAGTTTATGGCCTAGCGGGACCACAGATACGCAGTATTTT.

This chain uses TRBV10-1 with TRBJ1-5, with 8 bases matching TRBD1. J lost 7 bases, V lost 8 bases, and 4 bases had no gene match. Germline CDR1 and CDR2: WNHNN and SYGVQD (reference sequence). The CDR3 sequence is 12 residues long. The DNA for the CDR3 is TGCGCCAGCGGACAGGGAAGCCAGCCCCAGCATTTT. It yields the protein CASGQGSQPQHF.

The rearrangement uses TRBV28 and TRBJ1-5; 7 bases are shared with TRBD1. The CDR3 spans 13 residues. Unmatched junction bases numbered 5, after V lost 6 bases and J lost 6 bases. Per germline, CDR1 MDHEN and CDR2 SYDVKM. CDR3 in DNA: TGTGCCAGCAGGATTTCAGGGGGTCAGCCCCAGCATTTT. It translates to CASRISGGQPQHF.

The V call is TRBV5-1, the J call TRBJ2-7, with 8 bases matching TRBD1. The CDR3 consists of 15 residues. Unmatched junction bases numbered 8, after V lost 0 bases and J lost 6 bases. Germline V lookup: CDR1 SGHRS, CDR2 YFSETQ. CDR3 DNA sequence: TGCGCCAGCAGCTTGGGGCTGGACAGGGTGGTCGAGCAGTACTTC. It is translated as CASSLGLDRVVEQYF.

The chain is built from TRBV11-2 and TRBJ2-2; D not resolved. Trimming pared 5 bases from V and 4 bases from J, leaving 14 bases between. The CDR3 length is 15 residues. Germline lookup yields CDR1 SGHAT and CDR2 FQNNGV. The CDR3 DNA reads TGTGCCAGCAGCCTAAAACCGGGCGGCACCGGGGAGCTGTTTTTT. Protein sequence: CASSLKPGGTGELFF.

As for this clone: The sample holds other DNA sequences that translate to the same CDR3. The chain couples TRBV5-1 to TRBJ1-1, with a weak D call TRBD1 (5 bases). The CDR3 covers 13 residues. V was cut by 5 bases and J by 1 base, with 9 bases left in between. Per germline, CDR1 SGHRS and CDR2 YFSETQ. This CDR3 reads CASSLQANTEAFF. CDR3 nucleotides: TGCGCCAGCAGTCTACAGGCGAACACTGAAGCTTTCTTT. The full variable domain, rest sourced from reference TRBV5-1 and TRBJ1-1, is KAGVTQTPRYLIKTRGQQVTLSCSPISGHRSVSWYQQTPGQGLQFLFEYFSETQRNKGNFPGRFSGRQFSNSRSEMNVSTLELGDSALYLCASSLQANTEAFFGQGTRLTVV.

Turning to this clone: The same CDR3 is also encoded by other DNA sequences in this sample. V is TRBV9 and J is TRBJ2-1, with 11 bases fitting TRBD2. The J segment lost 5 bases and the V segment lost 5 bases, leaving 3 bases of the junction unmatched. Germline CDR1 SGDLS, CDR2 YYNGEE. CDR3 length: 14 amino acids. CDR3 sequence (DNA): TGTGCCAGCAGTGGGACTAGCGGACACAATGAGCAGTTCTTC. Residues: CASSGTSGHNEQFF.

The chain links TRBV27 to TRBJ2-4; TRBD2 agrees at 15 bases. V was clipped by 5 bases and J by 3 bases; unmatched bases: 5. CDR1 is MNHEY, CDR2 SMNVEV, per germline (reference sequence). The CDR3 runs to 17 residues. The CDR3 sequence: CASSGLAGGPDKNIQYF. Written as DNA, the CDR3 is TGTGCCAGCAGTGGACTAGCGGGAGGGCCTGACAAAAACATTCAGTACTTC.

The J gene is TRBJ2-1, the V gene TRBV2; possibly TRBD1 or TRBD2 for D (5 bases each). Germline V gene data show CDR1 as SNHLY and CDR2 as FYNNEI. The CDR3 is 14 residues long. Trimming pared 4 bases from V and 13 bases from J, leaving 20 bases between. This CDR3 reads CASSVWDPTAYQFF. CDR3 coding DNA: TGTGCCAGCAGTGTGTGGGACCCGACGGCTTACCAGTTCTTC.

The chain is built from TRBV5-1 and TRBJ1-1; no definite D call. V gave up 2 bases and J gave up 1 base, with 6 bases separating them. Per the germline V gene, CDR1 is SGHRS and CDR2 is YFSETQ. This CDR3 spans 13 amino acids. The CDR3 is CASSLMGNTEAFF. The CDR3 DNA reads TGCGCCAGCAGCTTAATGGGGAACACTGAAGCTTTCTTT.

Comments on this clone: Different DNA sequences within this sample yield the same CDR3. The chain is built from TRBV5-1 and TRBJ1-1; D is ambiguous. The CDR3 spans 13 residues. CDR1 and CDR2 (germline): SGHRS, YFSETQ. With 0 bases removed from V and 2 bases from J, the gap between germline ends came to 5 bases. The DNA of the CDR3 is TGCGCCAGCAGCTTGGGAGGAAACACTGAAGCTTTCTTT. Translated, it gives CASSLGGNTEAFF. The whole variable domain, remainder taken from reference TRBV5-1 and TRBJ1-1, is KAGVTQTPRYLIKTRGQQVTLSCSPISGHRSVSWYQQTPGQGLQFLFEYFSETQRNKGNFPGRFSGRQFSNSRSEMNVSTLELGDSALYLCASSLGGNTEAFFGQGTRLTVV.

V gene TRBV9 combines with J gene TRBJ1-1; D is unclear. The CDR3 covers 14 residues. Germline assignment: CDR1 SGDLS and CDR2 YYNGEE. V shed 4 bases and J shed 3 bases, with 13 bases lying between them. The CDR3 nucleotides read TGTGCCAGCAGCTCCTTGTCGGGTTACACTGAAGCTTTCTTT. This encodes CASSSLSGYTEAFF.

The rearrangement links TRBV2 to TRBJ2-7; D not resolved. This CDR3 region has 16 residues. Deletions cut 2 bases from V and 0 bases from J, with 14 bases between. CDR1 is SNHLY, CDR2 FYNNEI, per germline. The CDR3 loop reads CASSETPFGVSYEQYF. In nucleotides, the CDR3 is TGTGCCAGCAGTGAAACCCCTTTCGGAGTCTCCTACGAGCAGTACTTC.

This CDR3 reads CASSEDRLNYGYTF. CDR3 in DNA: TGCGCCAGCAGCGAGGACAGACTTAACTATGGCTACACCTTC. This rearrangement joins TRBV5-1 to TRBJ1-2; TRBD1 is a possible D gene (6 bases). The CDR3 extends over 14 amino acids. V was clipped by 4 bases and J by 1 base, with 11 bases between them. Germline CDR1 is SGHRS and CDR2 is YFSETQ.